Presented here are 25 T cell receptor beta chains from one specimen sequenced in a study of blood T cell repertoires in COVID-19. Generated by immunoSEQ multiplex PCR, the TCRdb table keeps only in-frame clones and is missing some. The sample yields approximately 40,000 clones, roughly nine tenths seen once. The sequencing sample was made of peripheral blood. The receptors originated from a human donor in a cohort sampled during active COVID-19.

The chain has TRBV5-1 and TRBJ2-1; TRBD2 might be the D (6 bases). CDR1 and CDR2 from the germline V gene are SGHRS and YFSETQ. The CDR3 loop spans 16 amino acids. Trimming shortened V by 1 base and J by 0 bases, and 11 bases separated the two germline ends. CDR3 sequence reads: CASSLQSGSSYNEQFF. For the CDR3, the DNA is TGCGCCAGCAGCTTGCAATCCGGGAGCTCCTACAATGAGCAGTTCTTC.

The chain has TRBV2 and TRBJ2-2, with D tentatively TRBD2 (5 bases). The CDR3 is 13 residues long. Per germline, CDR1 SNHLY and CDR2 FYNNEI. The V end was cut by 4 bases, the J end by 7 bases, with 10 bases between. The CDR3 region has the DNA TGTGCCAGCAGTGTCGAGGCGGGCGGGGAGCTGTTTTTT. The encoded protein is CASSVEAGGELFF.

The chain uses TRBV7-2 and TRBJ1-5; 10 bases fit TRBD1. V shed 5 bases, J shed 6 bases, and the junction held 4 bases outside the gene matches. Germline loops: CDR1 SGHTA, CDR2 FQGNSA. The CDR3 contains 14 residues. DNA of the CDR3: TGTGCCAGCAGCCGGGACAGGGGCCCTCAGCCCCAGCATTTT. Protein sequence: CASSRDRGPQPQHF.

The V call is TRBV5-4, the J call TRBJ2-7, with 10 positions matching TRBD1. V was clipped by 0 bases and J by 4 bases; unmatched bases: 7. Germline CDR1 SGHNT, CDR2 YYREEE (reference sequence). This CDR3 is 16 amino acids long. CDR3 nucleotides: TGTGCCAGCAGCTTGGCAGGGGGACAGGGGACGTACGAGCAGTACTTC. This translates into CASSLAGGQGTYEQYF. The variable domain in full, with the rest retrieved from reference TRBV5-4 and TRBJ2-7, is ETGVTQSPTHLIKTRGQQVTLRCSSQSGHNTVSWYQQALGQGPQFIFQYYREEENGRGNFPPRFSGLQFPNYSSELNVNALELDDSALYLCASSLAGGQGTYEQYFGPGTRLTVT.

The V call is TRBV18, the J call TRBJ2-1, with 11 bases fitting TRBD1. CDR3 size: 15 residues. The V gene end was trimmed by 4 bases and the J gene end by 8 bases; junction bases not matched to a gene: 7. The V gene's germline CDR1 is KGHSH and CDR2 LQKENI. CDR3 loop: CASSLGQGAGDEQFF. CDR3 DNA sequence: TGTGCCAGCTCACTCGGACAGGGGGCTGGGGATGAGCAGTTCTTC.

The chain couples TRBV11-2 to TRBJ2-1; perhaps TRBD1 as D (6 bases). V lost 1 base and J 13 bases, leaving 17 bases between the germline ends. The CDR3 has 14 residues. The germline V gene encodes CDR1 SGHAT and CDR2 FQNNGV. The CDR3 DNA sequence: TGTGCCAGCAGCTTAGGTTACAGGGAGAGAAAACAGTTCTTC. The encoded protein is CASSLGYRERKQFF.

The table lists this clone with a count of one. The V call is TRBV6-6, the J call TRBJ2-3; 15 positions match TRBD2. Unmatched junction bases numbered 5, after V lost 6 bases and J lost 1 base. Germline V gene sequence: CDR1 MNHNY, CDR2 SVGAGI (reference sequence). CDR3 length: 17 residues. The CDR3: CASSRGTSGRRTDTQYF. In DNA form, the CDR3 reads TGTGCCAGCAGCCGAGGGACTAGCGGGAGGCGCACAGATACGCAGTATTTT.

The gene calls are TRBV10-3 and TRBJ1-5; 10 nucleotides match TRBD1. Trimming took 11 bases from V and 0 from J; bases not matched to a gene: 7. The germline V gene encodes CDR1 ENHRY and CDR2 SYGVKD. The length of the CDR3 is 15 residues. DNA of the CDR3: TGTGCCGCCCGACAGGGGGCGGGTAGCAATCAGCCCCAGCATTTT. The encoded protein is CAARQGAGSNQPQHF.

The genes are TRBV30 and TRBJ2-7, with 9 bases identical to TRBD2. J gave up 6 bases and V 1 base, and 4 bases lay outside the gene matches. The CDR3 contains 13 residues. Germline CDR1 reads GTSNPN; CDR2 reads SVGIG (reference sequence). The CDR3: CAWSGGRAVEQYF. The CDR3 bases are TGTGCCTGGAGTGGCGGGAGGGCCGTCGAGCAGTACTTC.

The CDR3 sequence is CASSYVSGRVTDTQYF. The CDR3 nucleotides are TGTGCCAGCAGCTATGTCAGCGGGAGGGTAACAGATACGCAGTATTTT. The gene calls are TRBV5-4 and TRBJ2-3; 10 bases match TRBD2. V shed 3 bases, J shed 3 bases, and the junction held 7 bases outside the gene matches. The CDR3 sequence is 16 residues long. Germline CDR1 reads SGHNT; CDR2 reads YYREEE (reference sequence).

The chain couples TRBV19 to TRBJ1-2; D gene uncertain. The germline V and J ends were trimmed by 1 base and 6 bases, with 9 bases remaining between them. Germline V gene sequence: CDR1 LNHDA, CDR2 SQIVND (reference sequence). This CDR3 comprises 13 residues. Here the CDR3 reads CASSIGRGNGYTF. DNA for the CDR3: TGTGCCAGTAGTATAGGCCGGGGAAATGGCTACACCTTC.

This chain uses TRBV7-3 with TRBJ2-6, with 10 bases matching TRBD1. Losses at the gene ends were 5 bases for V and 2 bases for J; bases not matched to a gene: 21. This CDR3 spans 22 amino acids. CDR1 is SGHTA, CDR2 FQGTGA, per germline. This CDR3 reads CASSLQPLTLTGGIAGANVLTF. The CDR3 coding sequence is TGTGCCAGCAGCCTCCAGCCTCTAACTTTGACAGGGGGCATAGCTGGGGCCAACGTCCTGACTTTC.

V gene TRBV28 combines with J gene TRBJ2-2, with a possible D match to TRBD1 (6 bases). The CDR3 consists of 15 residues. CDR1 and CDR2 from the germline V gene are MDHEN and SYDVKM. Trimming took off 7 bases at V and 0 bases at J, with 12 bases between the two ends. CDR3 sequence (DNA): TGTGCCAGCACCGTGACAGGACCGAACACCGGGGAGCTGTTTTTT. Protein: CASTVTGPNTGELFF.

J is TRBJ2-1 and V is TRBV5-1; D is ambiguous. V was trimmed by 0 bases and J by 6 bases, leaving 16 bases between them. The CDR3 consists of 16 residues. Germline V gene data show CDR1 as SGHRS and CDR2 as YFSETQ. The CDR3 region is CASSLGSAVGPNEQFF. The CDR3 nucleotides are TGCGCCAGCAGCTTGGGTTCCGCGGTGGGTCCCAATGAGCAGTTCTTC. Filled out from reference TRBV5-1 and TRBJ2-1, the complete variable domain reads KAGVTQTPRYLIKTRGQQVTLSCSPISGHRSVSWYQQTPGQGLQFLFEYFSETQRNKGNFPGRFSGRQFSNSRSEMNVSTLELGDSALYLCASSLGSAVGPNEQFFGPGTRLTVL.

The gene calls are TRBV9 and TRBJ2-7; a possible D gene is TRBD2 (8 bases). The CDR3 contains 15 residues. In germline, CDR1 is SGDLS, CDR2 YYNGEE. Trimming took 3 bases from V and 2 from J, leaving 15 bases between them. The CDR3 sequence is CASSARGGTAYEQYF. The CDR3 region has the DNA TGTGCCAGCAGCGCCCGGGGGGGGACAGCCTACGAGCAGTACTTC.

This clone appeared once. The V gene is TRBV18, the J gene TRBJ2-1; possibly TRBD2 for D (6 bases). CDR1 and CDR2 from the germline V gene are KGHSH and LQKENI. V shed 3 bases and J shed 9 bases, with 12 bases lying between them. The CDR3 has 13 amino acids. The CDR3 here is CASSPTSPGEQFF. The CDR3 nucleotides are TGTGCCAGCTCACCCACTAGCCCGGGTGAGCAGTTCTTC.

The V call is TRBV2, the J call TRBJ1-4, with 7 nucleotides matching TRBD1. CDR1 and CDR2 (germline): SNHLY, FYNNEI. Trimming cost V 8 bases and J 7 bases; bases outside gene matches: 10. This CDR3 has 14 amino acids. The CDR3 DNA follows: TGTGCCAGCCTTTATAGGGGACAGCCTGAAAAACTGTTTTTT. Translating it yields CASLYRGQPEKLFF.

The J gene is TRBJ2-7, the V gene TRBV11-2; weak D call: TRBD1 (5 bases). The CDR3 has 14 residues. V gave up 5 bases and J gave up 5 bases, with 16 bases separating them. Germline CDR1 SGHAT, CDR2 FQNNGV. CDR3 amino acids: CASSPGRVPNEQYF. DNA of the CDR3: TGTGCCAGCAGCCCTGGCAGGGTCCCCAACGAGCAGTACTTC. Combining the CDR3 with reference TRBV11-2 and TRBJ2-7 gives the whole variable domain EAGVAQSPRYKIIEKRQSVAFWCNPISGHATLYWYQQILGQGPKLLIQFQNNGVVDDSQLPKDRFSAERLKGVDSTLKIQPAKLEDSAVYLCASSPGRVPNEQYFGPGTRLTVT.

In its sample, this clone was seen once. The chain uses TRBV2 and TRBJ1-4, with D perhaps TRBD1 (6 bases). The CDR3 extends over 15 amino acids. CDR1 and CDR2 (germline): SNHLY, FYNNEI. Trimming left V 6 bases short and J 3 bases short, with 14 bases between. CDR3 nucleotides: TGTGCCAGCAGACTCACAGGGTCGGCTAATGAAAAACTGTTTTTT. It encodes CASRLTGSANEKLFF.

The CDR3 coding sequence is TGCGCCAGCAGCTTGGAACCCCGCGGGAGGACCACCGGGGAGCTGTTTTTT. Its protein is CASSLEPRGRTTGELFF. V gene TRBV5-1 combines with J gene TRBJ2-2; 8 nucleotides align to TRBD2. The CDR3 consists of 17 residues. Losses at the gene ends were 0 bases for V and 4 bases for J; bases not matched to a gene: 8. The germline CDR1 and CDR2 sequences are SGHRS and YFSETQ.

The chain links TRBV10-3 to TRBJ2-1; 11 nucleotides align to TRBD2. The CDR3 extends over 18 amino acids. Germline CDR1 ENHRY, CDR2 SYGVKD. V shed 0 bases, J shed 8 bases, and the junction held 12 bases outside the gene matches. CDR3 nucleotide sequence: TGTGCCATCAGTGAGTCGACAATAACTAGCGGGAGTAAGTATGAGCAGTTCTTC. Translated, it gives CAISESTITSGSKYEQFF.

Comment on this clone: A junction boundary mismatches the germline segment, possibly from a read error. This chain joins TRBV3-1 (or the pseudogene TRBV3-2) and TRBJ2-7; 8 bases agree with TRBD1. CDR1 is LGHDT and CDR2 is YNNKEL in the germline V gene (reference sequence). The CDR3 is 15 amino acids. The DNA for the CDR3 is TGTGCCAGCAGTCCCCGGGACAGGCGTCCCTACGGGCAGTACTTC. It translates to CASSPRDRRPYGQYF.

The chain joins TRBV4-1 to TRBJ2-7; 7 bases align to TRBD2. The junction had 7 bases not matched to a gene; V was cut back by 1 base and J by 4 bases. The germline V gene has CDR1 MGHRA and CDR2 YSYEKL. CDR3 length: 15 amino acids. The CDR3 sequence: CASSQGGGSGYEQYF. In DNA, the CDR3 is TGCGCCAGCAGCCAAGGTGGCGGGAGTGGGTACGAGCAGTACTTC.

This clone was seen a few times. V usage is TRBV6-5 and J usage is TRBJ2-7, with D possibly being TRBD1 (6 bases). CDR1 MNHEY and CDR2 SVGAGI come from the germline V gene. The CDR3 has 11 residues. Trimming cost V 4 bases and J 6 bases, with 7 bases left between them. The CDR3 region has the DNA TGTGCCAGCAGTTTAGGGGGCGAGCAGTACTTC. Translating it yields CASSLGGEQYF.

V usage is TRBV7-2 and J usage is TRBJ1-5; 10 bases agree with TRBD1. The germline V gene encodes CDR1 SGHTA and CDR2 FQGNSA. Trimming at V came to 5 bases and at J to 7 bases, leaving 8 bases not matched to a gene. The CDR3 consists of 15 residues. CDR3 coding DNA: TGTGCCAGCAGCCCCCGACAGGGGGCAAGGCAGCCCCAGCATTTT. The encoded protein is CASSPRQGARQPQHF.